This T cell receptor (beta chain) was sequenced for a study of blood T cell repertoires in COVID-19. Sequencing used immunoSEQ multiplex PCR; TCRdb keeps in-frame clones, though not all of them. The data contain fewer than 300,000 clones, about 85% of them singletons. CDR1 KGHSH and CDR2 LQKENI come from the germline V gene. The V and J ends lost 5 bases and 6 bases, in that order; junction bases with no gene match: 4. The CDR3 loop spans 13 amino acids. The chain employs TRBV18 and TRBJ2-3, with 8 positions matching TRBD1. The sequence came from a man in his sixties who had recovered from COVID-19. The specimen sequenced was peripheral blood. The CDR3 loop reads CASSRQGYDTQYF. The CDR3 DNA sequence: TGTGCCAGCTCAAGACAGGGGTATGATACGCAGTATTTT.